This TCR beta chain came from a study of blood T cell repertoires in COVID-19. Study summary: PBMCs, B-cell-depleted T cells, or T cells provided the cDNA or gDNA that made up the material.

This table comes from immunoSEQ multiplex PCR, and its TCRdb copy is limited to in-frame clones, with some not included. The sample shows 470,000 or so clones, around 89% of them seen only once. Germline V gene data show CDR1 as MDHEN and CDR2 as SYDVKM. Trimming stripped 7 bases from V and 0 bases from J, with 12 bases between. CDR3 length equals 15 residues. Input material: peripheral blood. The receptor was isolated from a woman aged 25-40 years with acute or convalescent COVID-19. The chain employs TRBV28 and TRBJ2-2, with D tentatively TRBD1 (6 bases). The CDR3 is CASNSRTANTGELFF. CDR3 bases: TGTGCCAGCAATTCCAGGACAGCGAACACCGGGGAGCTGTTTTTT.